These T cell receptor beta chains were read from a single sample in a study of T-cell memory formation after mild COVID-19. TCRdb re-derived calls from the 5' RACE reads in MiXCR, one entry per CDR3 protein. This table has nearly 250,000 distinct CDR3 sequences, roughly 15% appearing once. Source material: PBMCs or a T cell subset sorted from them (not recorded which). These receptors all stem from an adult woman who had mild COVID-19 (a few samples of this study predate the infection). Cell type and time point are not known. The CDR3 runs from the conserved cysteine through the conserved F or W. The D gene is left open where the match is weak. Size tells how often a clone was seen (once, few, many) or the class of an expanded clone, and some rows leave it out.

d_call	j_call	clone_size	v_call	cdr3_aa	cdr3_nt
-	TRBJ2-1	few	TRBV2	CASSWESYNEQFF	TGTGCCAGCAGCTGGGAGTCCTACAATGAGCAGTTCTTC
-	TRBJ1-5	-	TRBV23-1	CASSDQPQHF	TGCGCCAGCAGCGATCAGCCCCAGCATTTT
TRBD1	TRBJ2-7	-	TRBV9	CASSGDRDNEQYF	TGTGCCAGCAGCGGGGACAGGGACAACGAGCAGTACTTC
-	TRBJ2-4	-	TRBV20-1	CSASLLVGDIQYF	TGCAGTGCTAGTCTTCTAGTGGGGGACATTCAGTACTTC
TRBD1	TRBJ2-2	-	TRBV7-9	CASSARQGDTGELFF	TGTGCCAGCAGCGCCCGACAGGGGGACACCGGGGAGCTGTTTTTT
-	TRBJ2-1	few	TRBV12-3/TRBV12-4	CASSLQGWNEQFF	TGTGCCAGCAGTTTACAAGGATGGAATGAGCAGTTCTTC
TRBD1	TRBJ2-3	-	TRBV20-1	CSASTGGTDTQYF	TGCAGTGCTAGCACAGGGGGCACAGATACGCAGTATTTT
-	TRBJ2-4	few	TRBV6-5	CASRDDVDGKNIQYF	TGTGCCAGCAGAGATGACGTTGACGGCAAAAACATTCAGTACTTC
-	TRBJ1-6	-	TRBV9	CASSPRTRLNSPLHF	TGTGCCAGCAGCCCACGGACCCGCCTCAATTCACCCCTCCACTTT
TRBD1	TRBJ2-7	-	TRBV7-6	CASSPDRDGLYEQYF	TGTGCCAGCAGCCCCGACAGGGATGGCCTTTACGAGCAGTACTTC
-	TRBJ2-2	-	TRBV30	CAWSRNTGELFF	TGTGCCTGGAGTAGAAACACCGGGGAGCTGTTTTTT
-	TRBJ2-5	-	TRBV5-1	CASSTSHGETQYF	TGCGCCAGCAGCACGTCCCACGGAGAGACCCAGTACTTC
-	TRBJ1-1	-	TRBV5-1	CASSLETGTLTEAFF	TGCGCCAGCAGCTTGGAGACCGGGACGTTGACTGAAGCTTTCTTT
-	TRBJ2-1	few	TRBV18	CASSPGASYNEQFF	TGTGCCAGCTCACCGGGAGCCTCCTACAATGAGCAGTTCTTC
TRBD1	TRBJ1-5	few	TRBV12-3/TRBV12-4	CASRRTGTGAQPQHF	TGTGCCAGCAGACGTACAGGGACAGGGGCCCAGCCCCAGCATTTT
-	TRBJ2-5	-	TRBV14	CASSLRPPETQYF	TGTGCCAGCAGCCTCCGACCTCCAGAGACCCAGTACTTC
TRBD2	TRBJ2-1	many	TRBV7-2	CASSQFSGTSGTRYNEQFF	TGTGCCAGCAGTCAGTTCTCCGGGACTAGCGGGACTAGATACAATGAGCAGTTCTTC
-	TRBJ1-2	few	TRBV11-3	CASSLDRAGTGYTF	TGTGCCAGCAGCTTAGATCGGGCAGGGACTGGCTACACCTTC
-	TRBJ1-3	-	TRBV6-5	CASSYSLIEPRNTIYF	TGTGCCAGCAGTTACTCACTGATTGAGCCCCGAAACACCATATATTTT
-	TRBJ1-1	-	TRBV4-2	CASSQERTSEAFF	TGTGCCAGCAGCCAAGAAAGGACGTCTGAAGCTTTCTTT
-	TRBJ1-1	few	TRBV20-1	CSARQGEDTEAFF	TGCAGTGCTAGACAGGGTGAGGACACTGAAGCTTTCTTT
-	TRBJ2-7	few	TRBV6-5	CASSYSKKGIGEQYF	TGTGCCAGCAGTTACTCGAAGAAAGGTATTGGCGAGCAGTACTTC
-	TRBJ1-2	-	TRBV6-4	CASRDTGLHGYTF	TGTGCCAGCAGGGATACAGGGCTTCATGGCTACACCTTC
-	TRBJ2-5	-	TRBV6-2/TRBV6-3	CASSYLQIRGLGTQYF	TGTGCCAGCAGTTACTTGCAGATCAGGGGCTTAGGGACCCAGTACTTC
-	TRBJ2-2	-	TRBV27	CASSLSDKPGELFF	TGTGCCAGCAGTTTATCGGACAAGCCCGGGGAGCTGTTTTTT
-	TRBJ2-3	few	TRBV4-3	CASSRRWASTDTQYF	TGCGCCAGCAGCCGTCGGTGGGCTTCCACAGATACGCAGTATTTT
-	TRBJ1-1	few	TRBV6-5	CASSSAQATEAFF	TGTGCCAGCAGTTCTGCCCAAGCAACTGAAGCTTTCTTT
-	TRBJ2-7	few	TRBV4-2	CASSQDPFLEQYF	TGTGCCAGCAGCCAAGATCCTTTTTTGGAGCAGTACTTC
-	TRBJ2-5	-	TRBV5-5	CASSGGDSLQETQYF	TGTGCCAGCAGCGGAGGGGACAGTCTACAAGAGACCCAGTACTTC
-	TRBJ2-7	-	TRBV5-1	CASRGRASYEQYF	TGCGCCAGCAGGGGCAGGGCCTCCTACGAGCAGTACTTC